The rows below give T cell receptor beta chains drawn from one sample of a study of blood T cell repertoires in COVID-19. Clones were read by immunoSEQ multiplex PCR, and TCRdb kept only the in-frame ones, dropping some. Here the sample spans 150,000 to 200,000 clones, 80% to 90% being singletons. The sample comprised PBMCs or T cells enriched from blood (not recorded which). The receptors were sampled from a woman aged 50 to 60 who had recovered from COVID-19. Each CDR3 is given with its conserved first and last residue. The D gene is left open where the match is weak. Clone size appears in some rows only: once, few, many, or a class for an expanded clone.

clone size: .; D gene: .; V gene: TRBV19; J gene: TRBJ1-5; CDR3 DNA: TGTGCCAGTAGTTTATACGGGCCGGGATATAGCAATCAGCCCCAGCATTTT; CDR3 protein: CASSLYGPGYSNQPQHF
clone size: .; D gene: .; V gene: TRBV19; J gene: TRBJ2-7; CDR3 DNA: TGTGCCAGTAGTATACGTATTAGCGTCCCCGAGCAGTACTTC; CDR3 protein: CASSIRISVPEQYF
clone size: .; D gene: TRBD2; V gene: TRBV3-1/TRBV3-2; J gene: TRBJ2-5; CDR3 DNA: TGTGCCAGCAGCCAAACGATCCGGGGGGGCCGGGAGACCCAGTACTTC; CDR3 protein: CASSQTIRGGRETQYF
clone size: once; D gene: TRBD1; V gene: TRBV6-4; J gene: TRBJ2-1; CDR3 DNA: TGTGCCAGCAGTGACTCAACAGGGGGGAATGAGCAGTTCTTC; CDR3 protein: CASSDSTGGNEQFF
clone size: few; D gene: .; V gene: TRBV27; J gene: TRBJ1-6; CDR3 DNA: TGTGCCAGCAGTCCATGGGGTCGGGGTCGAGGCGGCTCCTATAATTCACCCCTCCACTTT; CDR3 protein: CASSPWGRGRGGSYNSPLHF
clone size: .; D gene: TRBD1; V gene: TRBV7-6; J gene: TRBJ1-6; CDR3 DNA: TGTGCCAGCAGCTCCTTTCCCGGGACAGTTGATTCACCCCTCCACTTT; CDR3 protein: CASSSFPGTVDSPLHF
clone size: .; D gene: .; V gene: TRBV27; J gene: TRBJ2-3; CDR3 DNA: TGTGCCAGCAGTTTTTACGGGGATGGCACAGATACGCAGTATTTT; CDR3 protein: CASSFYGDGTDTQYF
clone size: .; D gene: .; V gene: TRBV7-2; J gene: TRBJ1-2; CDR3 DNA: TGTGCCAGCAGCTTAGTTACAGATGGCTACACCTTC; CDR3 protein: CASSLVTDGYTF
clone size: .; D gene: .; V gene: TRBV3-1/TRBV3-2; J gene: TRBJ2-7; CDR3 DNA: TGTGCCAGCAGCCAGGCGGGATACCCCTACGAGCAGTACTTC; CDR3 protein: CASSQAGYPYEQYF
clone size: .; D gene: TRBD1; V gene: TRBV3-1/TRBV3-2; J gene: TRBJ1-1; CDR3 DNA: TGTGCCAGCAGCCAACTAACGGGACAGACGAACACTGAAGCTTTCTTT; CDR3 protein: CASSQLTGQTNTEAFF
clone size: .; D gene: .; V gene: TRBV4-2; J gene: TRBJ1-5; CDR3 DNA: TGTGCCAGCAGCCAAGCCCGGGGGAATCAGCCCCAGCATTTT; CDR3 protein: CASSQARGNQPQHF
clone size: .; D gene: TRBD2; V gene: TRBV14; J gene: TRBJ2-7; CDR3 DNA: TGTGCCAGCAGCCGTATTATCGGGGGGTTCGACGAGCAGTACTTC; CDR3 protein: CASSRIIGGFDEQYF
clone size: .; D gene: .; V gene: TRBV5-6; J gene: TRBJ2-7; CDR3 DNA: TGTGCCAGCAGCTCTAGGCACGAGCAGTACTTC; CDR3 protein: CASSSRHEQYF
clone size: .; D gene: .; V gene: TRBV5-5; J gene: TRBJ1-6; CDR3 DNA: TGTGCCAGCAGCTTGGGAGAGTCACCCCTCCACTTT; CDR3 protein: CASSLGESPLHF
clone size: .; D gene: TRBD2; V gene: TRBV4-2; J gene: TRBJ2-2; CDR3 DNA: TGTGCCAGCAGCCGGGGACTAACGAACACCGGGGAGCTGTTTTTT; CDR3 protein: CASSRGLTNTGELFF
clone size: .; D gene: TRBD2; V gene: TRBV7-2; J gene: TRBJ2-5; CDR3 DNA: TGTGCCAGCAGCCTGGGTCGGCTAGCGGGGGGGCAAGAGACCCAGTACTTC; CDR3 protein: CASSLGRLAGGQETQYF
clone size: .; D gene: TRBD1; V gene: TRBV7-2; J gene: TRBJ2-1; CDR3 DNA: TGTGCCAGCAGCCTATCGTCGACAGGGATTGAGCAGTTCTTC; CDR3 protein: CASSLSSTGIEQFF
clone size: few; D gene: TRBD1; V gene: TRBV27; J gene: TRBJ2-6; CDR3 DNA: TGTGCCAGCAGTTCAGGGGGCGCGGGGGCCAACGTCCTGACTTTC; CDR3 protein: CASSSGGAGANVLTF
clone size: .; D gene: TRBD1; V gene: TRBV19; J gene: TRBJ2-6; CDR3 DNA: TGTGCCAGTGGCCGGGACAGAGACGCGACTGGGGCCAACGTCCTGACTTTC; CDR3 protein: CASGRDRDATGANVLTF
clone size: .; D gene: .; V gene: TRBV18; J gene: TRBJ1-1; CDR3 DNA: TGTGCCAGCCGCGGGGATGGGGACACTGAAGCTTTCTTT; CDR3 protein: CASRGDGDTEAFF
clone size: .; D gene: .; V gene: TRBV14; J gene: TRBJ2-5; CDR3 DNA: TGTGCCAGCAGCCAAGTTGGCGCGGGGACCTCAGAGACCCAGTACTTC; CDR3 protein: CASSQVGAGTSETQYF
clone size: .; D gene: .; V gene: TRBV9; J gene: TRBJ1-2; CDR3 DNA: TGTGCCAGCAGCGGACAGAATATCTATGGCTACACCTTC; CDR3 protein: CASSGQNIYGYTF
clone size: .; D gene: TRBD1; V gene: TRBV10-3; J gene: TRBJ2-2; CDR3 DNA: TGTGCCATCAGCCTCCTCCCACGAACAGGGGGCAACACCGGGGAGCTGTTTTTT; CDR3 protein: CAISLLPRTGGNTGELFF
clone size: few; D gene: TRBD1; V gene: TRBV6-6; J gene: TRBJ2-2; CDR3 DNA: TGTGCCAGCAGTACCGACAGGGTTCGGACCACCGGGGAGCTGTTTTTT; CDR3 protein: CASSTDRVRTTGELFF
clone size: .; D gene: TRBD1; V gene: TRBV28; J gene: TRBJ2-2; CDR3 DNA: TGTGCCGGGAACAGGGGGCCCAACACCGGGGAGCTGTTTTTT; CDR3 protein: CAGNRGPNTGELFF
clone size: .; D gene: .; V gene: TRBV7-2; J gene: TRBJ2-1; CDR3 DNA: TGTGCCAGCAGCTTAGGGAAGACAGTCAATGAGCAGTTCTTC; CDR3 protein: CASSLGKTVNEQFF
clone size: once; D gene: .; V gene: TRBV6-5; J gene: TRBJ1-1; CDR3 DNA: TGTGCCAGCAGCCGTCTATTAACTGAAGCTTTCTTT; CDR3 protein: CASSRLLTEAFF